Listed below are T cell receptor beta chains from one sample, sequenced in a study of blood T cell repertoires in COVID-19. Assay: immunoSEQ multiplex PCR; the TCRdb copy retains only in-frame clones and omits some. The profile shows some 200,000 clones, roughly 90% of them singletons. The sequenced sample consisted of PBMCs or T cells enriched from blood (not recorded which). Source of these receptors: a woman in her 30s who had recovered from COVID-19. CDR3s leave out the opening cysteine and the closing phenylalanine or tryptophan.

j_gene,v_gene,CDR3aa
TRBJ1-2,TRBV9,ASSVEGKGANYGYT
TRBJ1-2,TRBV11-1,ASSVGQEDYGYT
TRBJ1-2,TRBV30,AWSAGQGSGGYT
TRBJ1-5,TRBV6-2/TRBV6-3,ASSYLGTGNQPQH
TRBJ1-1,TRBV4-3,ASSQELLPRGSSTEAF
TRBJ1-4,TRBV11-2,ASSFANEKLF
TRBJ2-3,TRBV18,ASSPRQGTADTQY
TRBJ2-3,TRBV13,ASSEDRGGADTQY
TRBJ1-3,TRBV7-5,ARSRGGAGNTIY
TRBJ1-2,TRBV4-1,ASSQPGFDGYT
TRBJ2-5,TRBV18,ASSPSDQETQY
TRBJ2-7,TRBV7-6,ASSLASTGGYEQY
TRBJ1-1,TRBV18,ASSLQGSLNTEAF
TRBJ1-1,TRBV11-3,ASSLTGNTEAF
TRBJ1-1,TRBV4-3,ASSPEIWNTEAF